This TCR beta chain was recovered during a study of metastatic and nonmetastatic thyroid tumors. For the study at large: Repertoires from blood and tumor or nodule tissue of malignant and benign thyroid patients were compared.

Through MiXCR, TCRdb re-clonotyped the PCR reads. Of approximately 35,000 clones in the sample, 15% to 20% were seen once. This clone appeared a few times. A much larger clone differs by one base, so this may be a read error. All patients were untreated before thyroid surgery. The length of the CDR3 is 15 residues. Per germline, CDR1 SGHNT and CDR2 YYREEE (reference sequence). V shed 3 bases and J shed 4 bases, with 14 bases lying between them. This receptor was identified in a male donor with papillary thyroid cancer or a benign thyroid nodule (not recorded which). Some clones in this sample may be carry-over from other donors' samples. The sequenced sample was blood. The V call is TRBV5-4, the J call TRBJ2-1; D gene uncertain. The CDR3: CASSSVNLVYNEQFF. DNA for the CDR3: TGTGCCAGCAGCTCCGTTAACCTGGTTTACAATGAGCAGTTCTTC.